This T cell receptor beta chain was sequenced in a study of shared clonotypes between healthy human individuals. Study results and limitations: Limitation of the genetic and exposure-history diversity represented came from the few donors.

V shed 5 bases and J 6 bases; nucleotides not matched to a gene: 16. There are 16 residues in the CDR3. Germline V gene lookup returns CDR1 SGHVS and CDR2 FNYEAQ. TCRdb's copy holds only in-frame clones and misses some; the assay was immunoSEQ multiplex PCR. Seen here are some 650,000 clones, roughly 97% observed once, and the top ten hold 0.055% to 0.07%. Worth noting for this clone: Its antigen is still unknown.

Material: naive CD4+ T cells sorted from blood. Subset of the sample: CD45RA+ positively selected. The chain uses TRBV7-6 and TRBJ2-7; 7 positions match TRBD2. The source of this sequence is a woman aged 25-40 years in good health. CDR3 in amino acids: CASSPPREVGGFEQYF. For the CDR3, the DNA is TGTGCCAGCAGCCCCCCTCGGGAGGTCGGTGGGTTCGAGCAGTACTTC.